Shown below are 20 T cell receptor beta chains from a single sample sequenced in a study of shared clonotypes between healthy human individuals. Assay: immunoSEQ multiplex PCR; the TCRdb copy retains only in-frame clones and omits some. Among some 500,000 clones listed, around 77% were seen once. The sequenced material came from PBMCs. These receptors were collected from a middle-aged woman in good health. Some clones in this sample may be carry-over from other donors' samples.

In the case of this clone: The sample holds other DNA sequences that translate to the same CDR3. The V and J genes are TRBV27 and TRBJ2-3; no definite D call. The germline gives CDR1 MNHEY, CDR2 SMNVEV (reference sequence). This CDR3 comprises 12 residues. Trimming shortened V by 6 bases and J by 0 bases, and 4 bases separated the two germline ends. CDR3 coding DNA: TGTGCCAGCAGGGGTAGCACAGATACGCAGTATTTT. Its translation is CASRGSTDTQYF.

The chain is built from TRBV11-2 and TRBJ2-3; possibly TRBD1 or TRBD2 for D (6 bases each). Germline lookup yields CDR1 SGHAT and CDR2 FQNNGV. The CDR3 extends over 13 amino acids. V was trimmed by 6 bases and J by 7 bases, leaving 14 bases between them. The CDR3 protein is CASSLGGLYTQYF. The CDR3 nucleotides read TGTGCCAGCAGTCTAGGGGGACTTTATACGCAGTATTTT.

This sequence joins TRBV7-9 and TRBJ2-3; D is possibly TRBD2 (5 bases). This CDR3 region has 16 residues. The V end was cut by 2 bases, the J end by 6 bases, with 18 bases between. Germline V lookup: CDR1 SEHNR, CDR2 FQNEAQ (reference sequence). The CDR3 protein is CASSLPFRGPGDTQYF. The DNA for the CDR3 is TGTGCCAGCAGCTTACCGTTCCGGGGTCCCGGCGATACGCAGTATTTT.

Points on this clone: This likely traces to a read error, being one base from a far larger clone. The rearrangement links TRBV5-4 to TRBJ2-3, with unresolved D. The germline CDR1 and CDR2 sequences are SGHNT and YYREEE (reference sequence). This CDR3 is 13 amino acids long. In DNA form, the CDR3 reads TGTGCCAGCAGCAGCTACCAGTTCGATACGCCGTATTTT. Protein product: CASSSYQFDTPYF.

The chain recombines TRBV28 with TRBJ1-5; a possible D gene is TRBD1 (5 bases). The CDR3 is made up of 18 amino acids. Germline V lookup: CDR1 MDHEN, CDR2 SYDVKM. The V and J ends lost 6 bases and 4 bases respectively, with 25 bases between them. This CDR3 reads CASRQRWQGGGANQPQHF. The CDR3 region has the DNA TGTGCCAGCAGACAACGATGGCAGGGCGGTGGAGCAAATCAGCCCCAGCATTTT.

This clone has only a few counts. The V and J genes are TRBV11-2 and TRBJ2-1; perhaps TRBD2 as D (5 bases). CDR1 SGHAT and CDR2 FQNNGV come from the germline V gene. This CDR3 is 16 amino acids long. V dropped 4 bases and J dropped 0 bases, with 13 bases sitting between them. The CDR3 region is CASSSRTGSSYNEQFF. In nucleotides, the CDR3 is TGTGCCAGCAGCTCGCGGACGGGAAGCTCCTACAATGAGCAGTTCTTC.

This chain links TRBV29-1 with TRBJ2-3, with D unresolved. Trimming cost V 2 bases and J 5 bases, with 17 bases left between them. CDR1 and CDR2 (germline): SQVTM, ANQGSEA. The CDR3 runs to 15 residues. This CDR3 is CSVERGSPVGDTQYF. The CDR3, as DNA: TGCAGCGTTGAACGTGGGTCCCCAGTAGGAGATACGCAGTATTTT.

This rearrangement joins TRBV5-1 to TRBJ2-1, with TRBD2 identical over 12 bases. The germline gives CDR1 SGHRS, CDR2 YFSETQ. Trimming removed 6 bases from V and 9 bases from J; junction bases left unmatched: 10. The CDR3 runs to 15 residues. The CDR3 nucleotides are TGCGCCAGCACCCTGGGGCTAGCGGGAGGGGGTGAGCAGTTCTTC. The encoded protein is CASTLGLAGGGEQFF. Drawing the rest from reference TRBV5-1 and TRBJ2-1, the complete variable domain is KAGVTQTPRYLIKTRGQQVTLSCSPISGHRSVSWYQQTPGQGLQFLFEYFSETQRNKGNFPGRFSGRQFSNSRSEMNVSTLELGDSALYLCASTLGLAGGGEQFFGPGTRLTVL.

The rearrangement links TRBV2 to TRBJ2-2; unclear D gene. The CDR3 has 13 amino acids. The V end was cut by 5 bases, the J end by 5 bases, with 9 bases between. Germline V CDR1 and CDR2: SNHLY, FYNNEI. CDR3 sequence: CASSYSFTGELFF. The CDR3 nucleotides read TGTGCCAGCAGTTATTCGTTTACCGGGGAGCTGTTTTTT.

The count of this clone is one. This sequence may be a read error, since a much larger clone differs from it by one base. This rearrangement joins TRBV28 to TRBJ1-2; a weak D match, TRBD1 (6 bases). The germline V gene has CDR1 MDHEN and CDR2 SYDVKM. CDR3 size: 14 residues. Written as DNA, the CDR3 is TGTGCCAACAGTCCCCCTGTGGACAGAGCTGGCTACACCTTC. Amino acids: CANSPPVDRAGYTF.

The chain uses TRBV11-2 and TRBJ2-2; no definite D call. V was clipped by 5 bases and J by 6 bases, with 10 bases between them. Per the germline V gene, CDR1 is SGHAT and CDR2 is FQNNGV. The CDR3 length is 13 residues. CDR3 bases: TGTGCCAGCAGCGGTGAGCTGGCCGGGGAGCTGTTTTTT. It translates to CASSGELAGELFF.

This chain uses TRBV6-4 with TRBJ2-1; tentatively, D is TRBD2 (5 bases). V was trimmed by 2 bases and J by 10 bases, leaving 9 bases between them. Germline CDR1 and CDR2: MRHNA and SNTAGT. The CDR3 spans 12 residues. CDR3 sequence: CASSDNQREQFF. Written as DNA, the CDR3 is TGTGCCAGCAGTGACAACCAGCGGGAGCAGTTCTTC.

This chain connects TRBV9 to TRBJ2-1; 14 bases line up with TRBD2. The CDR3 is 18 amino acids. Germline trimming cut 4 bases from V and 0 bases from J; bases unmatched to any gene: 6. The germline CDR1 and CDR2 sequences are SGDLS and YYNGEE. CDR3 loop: CASSKGLAGVSSYNEQFF. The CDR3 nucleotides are TGTGCCAGCAGCAAGGGACTAGCGGGAGTATCCTCCTACAATGAGCAGTTCTTC.

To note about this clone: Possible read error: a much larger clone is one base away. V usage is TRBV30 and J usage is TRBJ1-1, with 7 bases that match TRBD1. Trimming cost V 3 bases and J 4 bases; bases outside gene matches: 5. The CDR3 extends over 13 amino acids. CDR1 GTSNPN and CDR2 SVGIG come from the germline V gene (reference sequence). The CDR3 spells CAWREGQLTEAFF. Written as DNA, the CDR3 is TGTGCCTGGAGGGAGGGACAGCTCACTGAAGCTTTCTTT.

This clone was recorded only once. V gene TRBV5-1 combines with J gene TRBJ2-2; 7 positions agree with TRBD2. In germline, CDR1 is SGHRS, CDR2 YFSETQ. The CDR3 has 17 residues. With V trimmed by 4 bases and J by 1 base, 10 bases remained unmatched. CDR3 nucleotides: TGCGCCAGCAGCCCTCTCGGCCTAGCGGTGAACACCGGGGAGCTGTTTTTT. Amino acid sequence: CASSPLGLAVNTGELFF. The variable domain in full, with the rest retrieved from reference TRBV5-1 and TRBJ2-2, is KAGVTQTPRYLIKTRGQQVTLSCSPISGHRSVSWYQQTPGQGLQFLFEYFSETQRNKGNFPGRFSGRQFSNSRSEMNVSTLELGDSALYLCASSPLGLAVNTGELFFGEGSRLTVL.

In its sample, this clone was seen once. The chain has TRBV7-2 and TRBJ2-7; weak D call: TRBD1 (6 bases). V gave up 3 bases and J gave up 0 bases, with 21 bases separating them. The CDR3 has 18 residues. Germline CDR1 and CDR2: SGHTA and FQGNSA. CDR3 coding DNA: TGTGCCAGCAGCTTCCGCCCAGGTCAGGGACACCTCTCCTACGAGCAGTACTTC. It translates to CASSFRPGQGHLSYEQYF.

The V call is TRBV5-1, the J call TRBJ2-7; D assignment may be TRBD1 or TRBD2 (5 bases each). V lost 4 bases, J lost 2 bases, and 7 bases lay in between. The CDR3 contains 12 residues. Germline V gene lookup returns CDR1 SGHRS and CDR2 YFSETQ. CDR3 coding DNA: TGCGCCAGCAGCGGGGGAGCCTACGAGCAGTACTTC. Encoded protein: CASSGGAYEQYF.

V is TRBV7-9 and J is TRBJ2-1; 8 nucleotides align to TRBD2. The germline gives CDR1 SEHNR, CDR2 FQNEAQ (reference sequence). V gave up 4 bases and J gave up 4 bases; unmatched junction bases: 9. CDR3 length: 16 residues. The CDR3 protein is CASSWRGLGRYNEQFF. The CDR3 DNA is TGTGCCAGCAGCTGGCGGGGACTAGGTCGGTACAATGAGCAGTTCTTC.

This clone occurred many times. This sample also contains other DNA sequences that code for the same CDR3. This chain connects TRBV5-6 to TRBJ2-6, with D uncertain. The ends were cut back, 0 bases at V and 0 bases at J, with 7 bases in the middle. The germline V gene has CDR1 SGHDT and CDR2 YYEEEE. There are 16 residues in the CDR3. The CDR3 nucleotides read TGTGCCAGCAGCTTGGATCCCGGCTCTGGGGCCAACGTCCTGACTTTC. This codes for CASSLDPGSGANVLTF.

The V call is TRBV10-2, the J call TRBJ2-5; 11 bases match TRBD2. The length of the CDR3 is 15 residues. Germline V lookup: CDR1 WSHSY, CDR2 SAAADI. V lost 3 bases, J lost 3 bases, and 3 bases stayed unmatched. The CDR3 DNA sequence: TGCGCCAGCAGTGATACGGGACTAGCGGAAGAGACCCAGTACTTC. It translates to CASSDTGLAEETQYF.